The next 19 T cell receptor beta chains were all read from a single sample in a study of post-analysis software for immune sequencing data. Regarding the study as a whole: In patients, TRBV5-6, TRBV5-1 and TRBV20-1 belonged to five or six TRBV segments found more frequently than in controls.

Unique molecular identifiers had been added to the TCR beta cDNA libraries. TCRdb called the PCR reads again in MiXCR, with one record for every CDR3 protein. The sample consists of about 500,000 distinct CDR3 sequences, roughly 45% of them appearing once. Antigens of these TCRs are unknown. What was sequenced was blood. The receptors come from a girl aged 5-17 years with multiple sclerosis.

CDR3 sequence (DNA): TGCGCCAGCAGCTTGGCCGCAGGGAGGGATGGCTACACCTTC. This codes for CASSLAAGRDGYTF. The rearrangement links TRBV5-1 to TRBJ1-2; perhaps TRBD1 as D (5 bases). The CDR3 loop spans 14 amino acids. With 0 bases removed from V and 6 bases from J, the gap between germline ends came to 12 bases. Germline V gene lookup returns CDR1 SGHRS and CDR2 YFSETQ.

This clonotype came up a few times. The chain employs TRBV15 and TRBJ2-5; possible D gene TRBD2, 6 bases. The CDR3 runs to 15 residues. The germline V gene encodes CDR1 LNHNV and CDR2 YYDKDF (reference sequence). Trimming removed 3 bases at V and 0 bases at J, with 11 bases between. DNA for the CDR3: TGTGCCACCAGCAGTTTCACGGGGGACCAAGAGACCCAGTACTTC. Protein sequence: CATSSFTGDQETQYF. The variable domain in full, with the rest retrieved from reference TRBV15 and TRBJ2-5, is DAMVIQNPRYQVTQFGKPVTLSCSQTLNHNVMYWYQQKSSQAPKLLFHYYDKDFNNEADTPDNFQSRRPNTSFCFLDIRSPGLGDTAMYLCATSSFTGDQETQYFGPGTRLLVL.

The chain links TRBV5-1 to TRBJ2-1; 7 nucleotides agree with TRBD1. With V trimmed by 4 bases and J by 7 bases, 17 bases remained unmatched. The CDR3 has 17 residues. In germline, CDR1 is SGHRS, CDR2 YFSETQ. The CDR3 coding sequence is TGCGCCAGCAGCCCCTACGACAGGGAACGGATCTCAAATGAGCAGTTCTTC. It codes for CASSPYDRERISNEQFF.

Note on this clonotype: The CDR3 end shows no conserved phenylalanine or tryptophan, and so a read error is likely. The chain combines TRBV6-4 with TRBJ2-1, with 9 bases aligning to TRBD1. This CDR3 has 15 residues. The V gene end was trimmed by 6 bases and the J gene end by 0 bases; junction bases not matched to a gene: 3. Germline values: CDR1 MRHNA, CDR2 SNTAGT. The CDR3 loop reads CASSGGQGSYNEQFC. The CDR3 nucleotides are TGTGCCAGCAGCGGGGGACAGGGCTCCTACAATGAGCAGTTCTGC.

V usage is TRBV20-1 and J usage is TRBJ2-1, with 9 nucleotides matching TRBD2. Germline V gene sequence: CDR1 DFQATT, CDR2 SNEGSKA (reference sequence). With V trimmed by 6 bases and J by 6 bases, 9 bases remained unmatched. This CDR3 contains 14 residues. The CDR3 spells CSARRASGVNEQFF. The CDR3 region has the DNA TGCAGTGCGCGTCGGGCTAGCGGGGTCAATGAGCAGTTCTTC.

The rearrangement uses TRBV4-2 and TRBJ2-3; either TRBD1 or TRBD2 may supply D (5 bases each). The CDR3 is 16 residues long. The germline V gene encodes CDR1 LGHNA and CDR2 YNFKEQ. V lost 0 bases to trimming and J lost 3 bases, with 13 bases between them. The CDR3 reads CASSQDRWGSTDTQYF. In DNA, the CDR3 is TGTGCCAGCAGCCAAGATCGGTGGGGGAGTACAGATACGCAGTATTTT.

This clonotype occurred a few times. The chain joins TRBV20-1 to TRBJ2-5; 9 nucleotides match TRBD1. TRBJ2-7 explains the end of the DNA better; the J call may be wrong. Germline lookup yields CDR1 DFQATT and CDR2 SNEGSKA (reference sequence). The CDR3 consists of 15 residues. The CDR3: CSARDEGGTGNEQYF. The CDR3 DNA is TGCAGTGCTAGAGATGAGGGCGGGACAGGGAACGAGCAGTACTTC.

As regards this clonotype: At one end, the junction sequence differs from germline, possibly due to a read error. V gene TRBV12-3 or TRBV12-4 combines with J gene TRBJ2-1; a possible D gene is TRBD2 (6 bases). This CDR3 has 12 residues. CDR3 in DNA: TGTGTCAGCAGTTCGGGACTCAATGGAGGGTTCTTC. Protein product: CVSSSGLNGGFF.

CDR3 in amino acids: CASSLGEVTEAFF. DNA of the CDR3: TGTGCCAGCAGCTTAGGGGAGGTCACTGAAGCTTTCTTT. The chain couples TRBV11-3 to TRBJ1-1, with unresolved D. This CDR3 is 13 amino acids long. V was cut by 1 base and J by 4 bases, with 7 bases left in between. Germline-derived CDR1 and CDR2 are SGHNT and YENEEA.

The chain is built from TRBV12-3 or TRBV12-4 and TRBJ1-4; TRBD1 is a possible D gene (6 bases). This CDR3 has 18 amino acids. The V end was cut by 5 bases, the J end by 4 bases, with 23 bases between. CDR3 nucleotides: TGTGCCAGCAGTCCACGGCAACACCGGGACACAAATAATGAAAAACTGTTTTTT. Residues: CASSPRQHRDTNNEKLFF.

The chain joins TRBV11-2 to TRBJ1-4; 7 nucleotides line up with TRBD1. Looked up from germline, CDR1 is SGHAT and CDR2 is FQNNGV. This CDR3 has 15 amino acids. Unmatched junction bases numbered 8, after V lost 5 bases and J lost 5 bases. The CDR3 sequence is CASSPRTGQNEKLFF. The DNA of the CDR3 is TGTGCCAGCAGCCCACGTACGGGACAGAATGAAAAACTGTTTTTT.

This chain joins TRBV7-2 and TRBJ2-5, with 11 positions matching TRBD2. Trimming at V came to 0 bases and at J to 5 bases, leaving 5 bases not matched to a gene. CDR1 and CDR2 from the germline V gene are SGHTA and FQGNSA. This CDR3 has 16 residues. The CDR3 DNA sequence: TGTGCCAGCAGCTTAGCCCCTAGCGGGGGGTATGAGACCCAGTACTTC. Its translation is CASSLAPSGGYETQYF.

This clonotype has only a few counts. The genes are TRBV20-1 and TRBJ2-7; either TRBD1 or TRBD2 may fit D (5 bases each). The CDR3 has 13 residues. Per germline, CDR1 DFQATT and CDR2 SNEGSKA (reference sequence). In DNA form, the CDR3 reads TGCAGCGTACCGGGACGCCCGACCTACGAGCAGTACTTC. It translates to CSVPGRPTYEQYF.

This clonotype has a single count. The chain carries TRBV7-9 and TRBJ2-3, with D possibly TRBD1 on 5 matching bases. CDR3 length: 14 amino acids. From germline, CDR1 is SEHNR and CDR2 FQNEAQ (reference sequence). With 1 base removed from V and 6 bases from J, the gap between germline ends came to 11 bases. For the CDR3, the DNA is TGTGCCAGCAGCTTAGACCCAGGGTTGGATACGCAGTATTTT. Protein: CASSLDPGLDTQYF. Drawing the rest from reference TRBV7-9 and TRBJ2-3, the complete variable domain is DTGVSQNPRHKITKRGQNVTFRCDPISEHNRLYWYRQTLGQGPEFLTYFQNEAQLEKSRLLSDRFSAERPKGSFSTLEIQRTEQGDSAMYLCASSLDPGLDTQYFGPGTRLTVL.

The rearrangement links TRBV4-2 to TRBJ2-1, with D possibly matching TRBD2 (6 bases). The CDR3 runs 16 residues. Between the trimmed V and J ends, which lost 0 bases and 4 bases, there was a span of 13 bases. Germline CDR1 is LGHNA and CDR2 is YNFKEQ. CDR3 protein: CASSQESGGQYNEQFF. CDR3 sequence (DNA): TGTGCCAGCAGCCAAGAATCAGGAGGGCAATACAATGAGCAGTTCTTC.

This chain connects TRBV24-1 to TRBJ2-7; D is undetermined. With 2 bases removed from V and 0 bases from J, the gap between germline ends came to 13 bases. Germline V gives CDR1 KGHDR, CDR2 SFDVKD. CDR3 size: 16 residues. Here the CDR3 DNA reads TGTGCCACCAGTGATTCAACCTTGGGTTCCTCCTACGAGCAGTACTTC. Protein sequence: CATSDSTLGSSYEQYF.

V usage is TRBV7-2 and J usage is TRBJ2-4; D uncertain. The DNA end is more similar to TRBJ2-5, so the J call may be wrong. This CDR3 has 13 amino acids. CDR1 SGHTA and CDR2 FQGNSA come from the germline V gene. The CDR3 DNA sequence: TGTGCCAGCAGCTTAGGAGTAATTGAGACCCAGTACTTC. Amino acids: CASSLGVIETQYF.

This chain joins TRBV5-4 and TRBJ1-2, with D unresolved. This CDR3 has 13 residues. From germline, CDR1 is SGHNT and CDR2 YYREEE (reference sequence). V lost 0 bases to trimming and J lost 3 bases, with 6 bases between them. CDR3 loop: CASSLDGYYGYTF. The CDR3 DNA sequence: TGTGCCAGCAGCTTGGATGGGTACTATGGCTACACCTTC.

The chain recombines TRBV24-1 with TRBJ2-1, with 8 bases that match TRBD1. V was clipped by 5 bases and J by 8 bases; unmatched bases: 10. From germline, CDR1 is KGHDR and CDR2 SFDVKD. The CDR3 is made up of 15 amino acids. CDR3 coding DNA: TGTGCCACCAGTGCAAAAGACAGGGGCGGCGATGAGCAGTTCTTC. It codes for CATSAKDRGGDEQFF.